This T cell receptor beta chain was retrieved from a study of blood T cells in healthy people across ages. Study in general: Capture by template switching was about one barcoded beta molecule per two T cells.

This clonotype was seen only a few times. Its target is not known. Trimming stripped 9 bases from V and 0 bases from J, with 15 bases between. Looked up from germline, CDR1 is SGHRS and CDR2 is YFSETQ. CDR3 size: 14 residues. Study-wide findings and caveats: As age increased, TCR beta diversity per million T cells fell in a roughly linear fashion.

Next came a second PCR, run for roughly 7 to 12 cycles, which used a sample-barcoded 5' primer along with a J-beta primer mix. MiXCR was run by TCRdb on the 5' RACE reads, yielding one entry per CDR3 protein. The sample consists of 950,000 to 1,200,000 distinct CDR3 sequences, less than 45% of them appearing once. The authors extracted at least 6 micrograms of total RNA per sample. The sequence was obtained from a young man in good health. What was sequenced was blood. The J gene is TRBJ2-5, the V gene TRBV5-1, with D tentatively TRBD1 (5 bases). CDR3 in DNA: TGCGCCACCTCGGACACCCCGTACCAAGAGACCCAGTACTTC. Amino acids: CATSDTPYQETQYF.